This T cell receptor beta chain was obtained from a study of blood T cell repertoires in COVID-19. Germline CDR1 reads KGHSH; CDR2 reads LQKENI. Trimming left V 1 base short and J 3 bases short, with 11 bases between. The length of the CDR3 is 15 residues. TCRdb's table, derived via immunoSEQ multiplex PCR, lists solely in-frame clones and lacks some. Of roughly 200,000 clones in the sample, approximately 88% are singletons; the top ten hold about 3.9%. This receptor was identified in a woman aged 25-40 years with acute or convalescent COVID-19. Sequenced sample: peripheral blood. This chain joins TRBV18 and TRBJ2-3, with a possible D match to TRBD2 (6 bases). The CDR3 DNA follows: TGTGCCAGCTCACCACTAGCGGACTTAACAGATACGCAGTATTTT. The encoded protein is CASSPLADLTDTQYF.